This record concerns one TCR beta chain sequence. Its antigen remains unknown. The sample belongs to a study of T-cell memory formation after mild COVID-19. The study, taken as a whole, reports: CD4+ contracting clones were mainly CM and EM; CD8+ ones, EMRA. Unconfirmed was the SARS-CoV-2 specificity of second-wave clones that peaked on day 37.

From 5'RACE with constant-segment primers came TCR alpha and TCR beta cDNA libraries that carried sample barcodes and UMIs. TCRdb re-called the 5' RACE reads with MiXCR, one entry per CDR3 protein. Among approximately 430,000 distinct CDR3 sequences listed, roughly a quarter were seen once. CDR3 length equals 13 residues. Germline values: CDR1 LGHNA, CDR2 YNFKEQ. V was shortened by 3 bases and J by 5 bases, with 8 bases between the two germline ends. The rearrangement uses TRBV4-2 and TRBJ2-1; no firm D call. Sequencing was carried out using PBMCs or a T cell subset sorted from them (not recorded which). The sequence came from an adult woman who had mild COVID-19 (a few samples of this study predate the infection). Cell type and time point are not known. Written as DNA, the CDR3 is TGTGCCAGCAGCCACTTGATAGACAATGAGCAGTTCTTC. It encodes CASSHLIDNEQFF.